The TCR beta chain under discussion was sequenced for a study of blood T cell repertoires in COVID-19 (dated by TCRdb to between 2020 and 2021). For context, the study as a whole: Samples from collaborators originated in the United States, Italy and Spain and spanned both the acute and convalescent phases of COVID-19. HLA class I and class II types, where available, came from metadata supplied by the sample provider rather than from assay-based typing. A de-identified subject ID, COVID-19 status, age in years and sex were almost always included in the sample metadata. Samples were obtained from the ongoing ImmuneRACE study (first 160 participants) and from roughly 1,300 subjects provided by 6 global collaborators. A freely available public database, intended as a resource for researchers studying the immune response to SARS-CoV-2, is where the repertoires were released. The material from the prospective study consisted of cDNA or gDNA derived from T cells, B-cell-depleted T cells, or PBMCs. Subjects who had been exposed to COVID-19, were actively infected with it, or had recovered from it provided the deeply sampled blood TCRbeta repertoires that made up the dataset. General conclusions and limits of the study: Clinical and demographic metadata were provided uncurated, with the amount varying by source and participant.

Collaborating institutions collected whole blood in K2EDTA tubes following their own protocols. For TCRbeta analysis, collaborators shipped samples as frozen whole blood, isolated PBMCs, or DNA extracted from either of those sample types. The CDR3 has 16 amino acids, counting the end cysteine and phenylalanine. Of all the DNA, just the CDR3 is kept, 48 bases in frame from base 1. The CDR1 and CDR2 encoded by the germline V gene (reference sequence) are GTSNPN and SVGIG. Unmatched junction bases come to 12, with V trimmed by 5 bases and J by 1 base. The immunoSEQ Assay, a bias-controlled multiplex PCR, was used to amplify TCRbeta CDR3 regions from genomic DNA. For the original study's pipeline: The number of nucleated cells in each sample was estimated by amplification of reference gene primers within the assay. To quantify the absolute abundance of each unique TCRbeta CDR3 rearrangement, sequence reads were collapsed and filtered. For each sample, productive Simpson clonality was calculated as the square root of Simpson's diversity index across productive rearrangements. This is the immuneACCESS table as TCRdb keeps it, with only in-frame sequences that have V and J called. A part of the clones is gone; compared with another copy, unresolved V genes explain less than half, and the rest is unexplained. V, J and clone size derive from that table, while D and trimming were established from the DNA sequence. Within this sample are approximately 170,000 clones, with more than 65% of them counted one time only. The ten largest clones add up to 2.6% of the sample.

As regards this clone: Its antigen target is currently unknown. No clone much larger than this one lies a single base away; base qualities are absent.

This receptor was identified in a human donor with acute or convalescent COVID-19. The donor label of this sample is uncertain. The rearrangement combines TRBV30 with TRBJ2-3; TRBD2 fits 7 bases in the junction. The sample taken for sequencing was peripheral blood. Here is the DNA: TGTGCCTGGGGCCCTGGGGGGGGACCTGGCACAGATACGCAGTATTTT. Its protein reads: CAWGPGGGPGTDTQYF.